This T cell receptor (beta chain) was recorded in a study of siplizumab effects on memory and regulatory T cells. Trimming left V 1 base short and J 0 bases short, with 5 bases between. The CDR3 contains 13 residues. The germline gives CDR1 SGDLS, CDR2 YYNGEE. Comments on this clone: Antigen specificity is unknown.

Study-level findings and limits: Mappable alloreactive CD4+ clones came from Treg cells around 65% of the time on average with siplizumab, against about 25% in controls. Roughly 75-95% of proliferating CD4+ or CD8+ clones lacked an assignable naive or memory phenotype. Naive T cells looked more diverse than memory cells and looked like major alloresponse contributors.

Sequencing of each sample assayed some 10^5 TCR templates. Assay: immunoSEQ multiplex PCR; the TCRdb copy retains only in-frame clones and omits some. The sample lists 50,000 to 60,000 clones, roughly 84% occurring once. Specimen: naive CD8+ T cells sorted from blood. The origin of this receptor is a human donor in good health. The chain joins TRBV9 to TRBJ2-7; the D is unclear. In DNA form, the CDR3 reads TGTGCCAGCAGCGTATTTGACTCCTACGAGCAGTACTTC. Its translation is CASSVFDSYEQYF. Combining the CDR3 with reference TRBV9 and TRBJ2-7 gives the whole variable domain DSGVTQTPKHLITATGQRVTLRCSPRSGDLSVYWYQQSLDQGLQFLIQYYNGEERAKGNILERFSAQQFPDLHSELNLSSLELGDSALYFCASSVFDSYEQYFGPGTRLTVT.